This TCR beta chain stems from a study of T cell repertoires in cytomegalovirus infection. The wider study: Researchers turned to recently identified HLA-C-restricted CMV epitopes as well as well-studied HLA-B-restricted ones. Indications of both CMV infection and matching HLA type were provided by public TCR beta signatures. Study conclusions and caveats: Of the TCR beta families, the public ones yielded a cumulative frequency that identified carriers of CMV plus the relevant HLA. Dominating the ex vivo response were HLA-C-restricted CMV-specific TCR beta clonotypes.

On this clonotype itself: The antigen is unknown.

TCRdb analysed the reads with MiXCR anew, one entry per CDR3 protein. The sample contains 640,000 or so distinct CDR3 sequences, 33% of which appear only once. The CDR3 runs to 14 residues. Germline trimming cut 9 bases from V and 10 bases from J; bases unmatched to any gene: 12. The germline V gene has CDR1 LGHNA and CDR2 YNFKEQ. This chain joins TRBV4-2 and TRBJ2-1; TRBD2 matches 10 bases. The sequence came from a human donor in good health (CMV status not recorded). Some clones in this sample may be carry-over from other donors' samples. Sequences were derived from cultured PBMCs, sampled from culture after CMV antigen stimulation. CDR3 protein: CASRGSGGAAEQFF. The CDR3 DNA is TGTGCCAGTAGGGGGAGCGGGGGGGCAGCCGAGCAGTTCTTC.